Listed below are T cell receptor beta chains from one sample, sequenced in a study of blood T cells in healthy people across ages. From the 5' RACE reads, TCRdb called clonotypes with MiXCR, one entry per CDR3 protein. The sample has 450,000 to 650,000 distinct CDR3 sequences, approximately 25% seen once; the top ten hold around 10%. These data were likewise used in another study, on T cells of mothers and their children.

Sample: blood. The origin of the receptors is a boy younger than 18 in good health. Each CDR3 is given with its conserved first and last residue. D genes are given only for firm matches. Only part of the rows carry a size: once, few, many, or a class if the clone is expanded.

TRBV21-1,few,TRBJ2-7,NA,TGTGCCAGCCCCAGGGTCTGCGAGCAGTACTTC,CASPRVCEQYF
TRBV7-9,few,TRBJ1-5,NA,TGTGCCAGCAGCTTAGGCAGCTATAGCAATCAGCCCCAGCATTTT,CASSLGSYSNQPQHF
TRBV20-1,NA,TRBJ2-7,TRBD2,TGCAGTGTTAGAAGCGGGGGTACATACGAGCAGTACTTC,CSVRSGGTYEQYF
TRBV29-1,NA,TRBJ2-1,TRBD1,TGCAGCGTTCTAATGGACAGGGGAGGGCTAGCGTCCCCCGGATGGGAGCAGTTCTTC,CSVLMDRGGLASPGWEQFF
TRBV6-5,NA,TRBJ1-1,NA,TGTGCCAGCAGTTACTCCCAGGGGCTAAACACTGAAGCTTTCTTT,CASSYSQGLNTEAFF
TRBV29-1,few,TRBJ1-1,NA,TGCAGCGCCCAAGGTCGGGTAATGAACACTGAAGCTTTCTTT,CSAQGRVMNTEAFF
TRBV20-1,NA,TRBJ2-7,NA,TGCAGTGCTAGGGGTTACTTTTGGGGTGACGAGCAGTACTTC,CSARGYFWGDEQYF
TRBV30,NA,TRBJ2-3,TRBD2,TGTGCCTGGAGTCCAGGACTAGCGTACACAGATACGCAGTATTTT,CAWSPGLAYTDTQYF
TRBV29-1,many,TRBJ2-5,NA,TGCAGCGTGGATAGCGGGACCCAGTACTTC,CSVDSGTQYF
TRBV6-5,few,TRBJ2-5,TRBD2,TGTGCCAGCAGTTACTCCTCTAGCGGGGTTCAGAACCAGTACTTC,CASSYSSSGVQNQYF
TRBV10-3,NA,TRBJ2-7,NA,TGTGCCATCAGTGAGGGACAGAGAAATTACGAGCAGTACTTC,CAISEGQRNYEQYF
TRBV4-1,NA,TRBJ2-2,NA,TGCGCCAGCAGCCAGTTGTCCGACTACTACGCCGGGGAGCTGTTTTTT,CASSQLSDYYAGELFF
TRBV4-1,few,TRBJ1-2,NA,TGCGCCAGCAGCCAAGATCCAATGGGGGTCCATGGCTACACCTTC,CASSQDPMGVHGYTF
TRBV18,many,TRBJ2-5,NA,TGTGCCAGCAGCCCCTCTTCAGAGACCCAGTACTTC,CASSPSSETQYF
TRBV20-1,few,TRBJ2-5,NA,TGCAGTGCCACGACTAGTTTTCCCTATCAAGAGACCCAGTACTTC,CSATTSFPYQETQYF
TRBV20-1,NA,TRBJ2-7,NA,TGCAGTGCTAGAGATCCCCCCAGAGAACACGGCGAAGAACTCTTC,CSARDPPREHGEELF